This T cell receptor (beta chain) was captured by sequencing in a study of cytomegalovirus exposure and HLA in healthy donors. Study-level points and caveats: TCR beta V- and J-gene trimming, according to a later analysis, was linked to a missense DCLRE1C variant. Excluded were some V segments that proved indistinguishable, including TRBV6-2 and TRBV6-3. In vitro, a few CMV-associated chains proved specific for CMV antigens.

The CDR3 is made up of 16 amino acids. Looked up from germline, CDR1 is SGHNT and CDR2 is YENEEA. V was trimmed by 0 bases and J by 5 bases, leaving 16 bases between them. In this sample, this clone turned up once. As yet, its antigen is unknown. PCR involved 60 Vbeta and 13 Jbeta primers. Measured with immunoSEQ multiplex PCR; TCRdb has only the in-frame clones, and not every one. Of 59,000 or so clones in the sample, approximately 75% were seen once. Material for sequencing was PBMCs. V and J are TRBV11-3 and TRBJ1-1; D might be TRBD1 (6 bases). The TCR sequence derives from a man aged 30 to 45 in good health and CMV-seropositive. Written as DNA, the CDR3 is TGTGCCAGCAGCTTAGATTTCCCCCGGGGGGCGACTGAAGCTTTCTTT. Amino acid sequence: CASSLDFPRGATEAFF. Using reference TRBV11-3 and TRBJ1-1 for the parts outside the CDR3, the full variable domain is EAGVVQSPRYKIIEKKQPVAFWCNPISGHNTLYWYLQNLGQGPELLIRYENEEAVDDSQLPKDRFSAERLKGVDSTLKIQPAELGDSAVYLCASSLDFPRGATEAFFGQGTRLTVV.